This is a list of T cell receptor beta chains from one sample in a study of T cell changes during pregnancy in multiple sclerosis. Clones were sequenced by immunoSEQ multiplex PCR, and TCRdb holds only the in-frame ones, with some missing. The sample consists of about 40,000 clones, 75% to 90% of them appearing once. Here the sequenced sample was peripheral blood, taken in the second trimester of pregnancy. The source is a female donor in good health, enrolled as a control in a pregnancy study. Both conserved end residues are part of each CDR3. The D gene is left open where the match is weak. Clone size is not always given. Where it is, it says once, few, many or a class for expanded clones.

NA TRBJ2-1 TRBD1 TRBV18 TGTGCCAGCTCAGCCACAGGGGTCGTCTACAATGAGCAGTTCTTC CASSATGVVYNEQFF
NA TRBJ1-4 NA TRBV6-6 TGTGCCAGCAGTTACCCCTTTGGGGGCACTAATGAAAAACTGTTTTTT CASSYPFGGTNEKLFF
NA TRBJ1-2 NA TRBV19 TGTGCCAGCCGGCGGGGGGCGCGAGGCTACACCTTC CASRRGARGYTF
NA TRBJ2-3 TRBD2 TRBV5-6 TGTGCCAGCAGCCCCGGACTAGCGAACTCTTTGGGTACGCAGTATTTT CASSPGLANSLGTQYF
NA TRBJ1-2 TRBD1 TRBV10-3 TGTGCCATCACCGCGACAGGGGACGGTAGTGGCTACACCTTC CAITATGDGSGYTF
NA TRBJ1-2 TRBD1 TRBV11-2 TGTGCCAGCAGCCTACAGGGGAGGAACTATGGCTACACCTTC CASSLQGRNYGYTF
NA TRBJ1-4 NA TRBV19 TGTGCCAGTACCCTCGGTGCAAAACTGTTTTTT CASTLGAKLFF
once TRBJ1-1 NA TRBV29-1 TGCAGCGTTTTACAGGGAAACACTGAAGCTTTCTTT CSVLQGNTEAFF
NA TRBJ1-3 NA TRBV30 TGTGCCTGCAGTCGGGAGTCTGGAAACACCATATATTTT CACSRESGNTIYF
NA TRBJ2-6 NA TRBV2 TGTGCCAGCAGTGAACAGGCATTCTCTGGGGCCAACGTCCTGACTTTC CASSEQAFSGANVLTF
NA TRBJ1-1 NA TRBV7-9 TGTGCCAGCAGCTTAGGCGGGAACGAAGCTTTCTTT CASSLGGNEAFF
NA TRBJ1-5 NA TRBV19 TGTGCCAGTAGTGACCCGACAGCTAATCAGCCCCAGCATTTT CASSDPTANQPQHF
NA TRBJ1-1 TRBD1 TRBV7-9 TGTGCCAGCAGCTTAGCTTCGGCAGGGGGCACTGAAGCTTTCTTT CASSLASAGGTEAFF
NA TRBJ2-3 NA TRBV6-1 TGTGCCACTATAGGGGGAGGGCCCCTTTTTTCTGAGTATTTT CATIGGGPLFSEYF
NA TRBJ2-3 TRBD1 TRBV28 TGTGCCAGCAGGGGACAGGGGTTAGGGGACACAGATACGCAGTATTTT CASRGQGLGDTDTQYF
NA TRBJ2-1 NA TRBV11-2 TGTGCCAGCAGCTTAGCAGGGGTCAATGAGCAGTTCTTC CASSLAGVNEQFF
NA TRBJ1-1 NA TRBV5-6 TGTGCCAGCAGTACACGCTCTGAAGCTTTCTTT CASSTRSEAFF
NA TRBJ2-7 TRBD2 TRBV27 TGTGCCAGCAAGTCCCCGGGGGGCTACGAGCAGTACTTC CASKSPGGYEQYF
NA TRBJ1-5 NA TRBV2 TGTGCCAGCAGTGAAAACCAGGCTTACAATCAGCCCCAGCATTTT CASSENQAYNQPQHF
NA TRBJ2-7 TRBD2 TRBV10-1 TGCGCCAGCAGAGCAGCGGGACCCCCCTACGAGCAGTACTTC CASRAAGPPYEQYF
NA TRBJ1-1 TRBD1 TRBV30 TGTGCCTGGGAGGGGCAGGGGGCCAGCATCGTATTT CAWEGQGASIVF
NA TRBJ2-3 NA TRBV7-9 TGTGCCAGCAGCCGTGGACAGTCAGATACGCAGTATTTT CASSRGQSDTQYF